This T cell receptor (beta chain) was profiled in a study of T cells after yellow fever vaccination. The overall study: Where fractions had low cell numbers, libraries were prepared from them with the SMART-Seq v4 Ultra Low Input RNA kit.

Points from the study as a whole: Post-booster repertoires contained most primary-vaccination clones again (roughly 95% CD4, around 89% CD8). On re-exposure, the response was weaker but peaked faster, at day 5 versus 15.

About this clonotype: The antigen is unknown. A much larger clone sits a single nucleotide away, making a read error possible.

The germline gives CDR1 SGHAT, CDR2 FQNNGV. The CDR3 length is 19 residues. It was through 5'RACE template switching that TCR cDNA was made, with a universal primer site and UMIs added. TCRdb ran MiXCR on the 5' RACE reads and lists one entry per CDR3 protein. The sample includes about 58,000 distinct CDR3 sequences, about 6.6% of them seen just once. This chain joins TRBV11-2 and TRBJ2-1; 9 bases align to TRBD2. The clonotype comes from a man between 18 and 29 years old who received the YFV17D yellow fever vaccine. The sample was CD8+ T cells sorted from PBMCs, taken on the day of the first yellow fever vaccination. The CDR3 sequence: CASSLSLYVVAGVDNEQLF. CDR3 DNA: TGTGCCAGCAGCTTGTCGTTGTACGTGGTAGCGGGGGTGGACAATGAGCAGTTATTC.